The 23 T cell receptor beta chains below come from one sample, sequenced in a study of T cell responses to AZD1222 COVID-19 vaccine. Some clones are missing from TCRdb's copy, which holds only in-frame ones; the method was immunoSEQ multiplex PCR. The sample has approximately 130,000 clones; about 89% are singletons. The source was peripheral blood, collected on day 0 of MenACWY control vaccination. The receptors originated from an adult in good health.

This chain uses TRBV7-3 with TRBJ2-3, with 7 bases lining up with TRBD2. The CDR3 is 15 residues long. V gave up 1 base and J gave up 2 bases; unmatched junction bases: 3. Germline values: CDR1 SGHTA, CDR2 FQGTGA. The CDR3 DNA sequence: TGTGCCAGCAGCTTAAGGGGGAGGGTCACAGATACGCAGTATTTT. Encoded protein: CASSLRGRVTDTQYF. Combining the CDR3 with reference TRBV7-3 and TRBJ2-3 gives the whole variable domain GAGVSQTPSNKVTEKGKYVELRCDPISGHTALYWYRQSLGQGPEFLIYFQGTGAADDSGLPNDRFFAVRPEGSVSTLKIQRTERGDSAVYLCASSLRGRVTDTQYFGPGTRLTVL.

The rearrangement joins TRBV19 to TRBJ2-2; D possibly corresponds to TRBD1 (6 bases). CDR1 LNHDA and CDR2 SQIVND come from the germline V gene (reference sequence). The CDR3 has 17 residues. V was clipped by 3 bases and J by 1 base, with 15 bases between them. CDR3 nucleotides: TGTGCCAGTAGTATGGGTGACAGGCTGCGGAACACCGGGGAGCTGTTTTTT. Translated: CASSMGDRLRNTGELFF.

The CDR3 region has the DNA TGTGCCATCAGTGACCAGACAGATACGCAGTATTTT. Its translation is CAISDQTDTQYF. The chain uses TRBV10-3 and TRBJ2-3; D gene uncertain. Trimming took 3 bases from V and 3 from J, leaving 4 bases between them. CDR3 length equals 12 residues. Germline V gives CDR1 ENHRY, CDR2 SYGVKD.

The CDR3 is CAWSFRGNIYEQYF. CDR3 sequence (DNA): TGTGCCTGGTCCTTCCGCGGTAACATCTACGAGCAGTACTTC. The J gene is TRBJ2-7, the V gene TRBV30; unclear D gene. The germline CDR1 and CDR2 sequences are GTSNPN and SVGIG (reference sequence). With 5 bases removed from V and 3 bases from J, the gap between germline ends came to 17 bases. The CDR3 runs to 14 residues.

This chain uses TRBV4-2 with TRBJ2-1; 10 bases align to TRBD2. The germline V gene encodes CDR1 LGHNA and CDR2 YNFKEQ. With V trimmed by 3 bases and J by 8 bases, 13 bases remained unmatched. The CDR3 runs to 17 residues. The CDR3 spells CASSQEVAGGPLDEQFF. Written as DNA, the CDR3 is TGTGCCAGCAGCCAGGAAGTAGCGGGAGGACCTTTGGATGAGCAGTTCTTC.

The chain carries TRBV10-1 and TRBJ1-3; D is unresolved. This CDR3 is built from 14 residues. Germline CDR1 reads WNHNN; CDR2 reads SYGVQD (reference sequence). V lost 4 bases and J lost 0, with 7 bases in between. As DNA, the CDR3 is TGCGCCAGCAGTGGAATGCGCTCTGGAAACACCATATATTTT. Amino acids: CASSGMRSGNTIYF.

The chain links TRBV5-5 to TRBJ2-7, with 11 bases matching TRBD2. Germline values: CDR1 SGHKS, CDR2 YYEKEE (reference sequence). Trimming at V came to 2 bases and at J to 3 bases, leaving 4 bases not matched to a gene. CDR3 length equals 15 residues. Here the CDR3 reads CASSLLAGEDYEQYF. CDR3 nucleotides: TGTGCCAGCAGCTTACTAGCGGGAGAGGACTACGAGCAGTACTTC.

J is TRBJ1-1 and V is TRBV14, with D perhaps TRBD1 (5 bases). The CDR3 totals 13 residues. Deletions cut 4 bases from V and 0 bases from J, with 6 bases between. Germline V gene lookup returns CDR1 SGHDN and CDR2 FVKESK. Here the CDR3 reads CASSLGLNTEAFF. The CDR3 DNA is TGTGCCAGCAGCCTGGGGCTGAACACTGAAGCTTTCTTT.

The chain carries TRBV3-1 (or the pseudogene TRBV3-2) and TRBJ2-2; D gene uncertain. CDR3 length equals 12 residues. Trimming removed 3 bases from V and 10 bases from J, with 9 bases in between. Germline-derived CDR1 and CDR2 are LGHDT and YNNKEL (reference sequence). Here the CDR3 reads CASSHRAVELFF. The CDR3 DNA reads TGTGCCAGCAGCCACCGGGCTGTGGAGCTGTTTTTT.

The V gene is TRBV6-2 or TRBV6-3, the J gene TRBJ2-7; TRBD2 is a possible D gene (6 bases). V dropped 6 bases and J dropped 4 bases, with 19 bases sitting between them. The CDR3 length is 15 residues. Germline V lookup: CDR1 MNHEY, CDR2 SVGEGT. CDR3 in amino acids: CASSRVGGALYEQYF. CDR3 DNA: TGTGCCAGCAGCCGGGTCGGAGGGGCCCTTTACGAGCAGTACTTC.

The CDR3 here is CASSLGEESYGYTF. The CDR3 DNA follows: TGTGCCAGCAGCTTAGGCGAGGAGTCCTATGGCTACACCTTC. The chain carries TRBV7-9 and TRBJ1-2; D unresolved. Germline V gives CDR1 SEHNR, CDR2 FQNEAQ (reference sequence). The CDR3 length is 14 residues. The V and J ends lost 1 base and 4 bases respectively, with 10 bases between them.

The genes are TRBV7-2 and TRBJ1-3, with 7 bases that match TRBD1. Unmatched junction bases numbered 11, after V lost 5 bases and J lost 1 base. CDR1 and CDR2 from the germline V gene are SGHTA and FQGNSA. The length of the CDR3 is 17 residues. The CDR3, as DNA: TGTGCCAGCAGCCCAGGGGGGTATGTCGGATCTGGAAACACCATATATTTT. Protein product: CASSPGGYVGSGNTIYF. Combining the CDR3 with reference TRBV7-2 and TRBJ1-3 gives the whole variable domain GAGVSQSPSNKVTEKGKDVELRCDPISGHTALYWYRQSLGQGLEFLIYFQGNSAPDKSGLPSDRFSAERTGGSVSTLTIQRTQQEDSAVYLCASSPGGYVGSGNTIYFGEGSWLTVV.

This chain links TRBV7-9 with TRBJ2-1, with D perhaps matching TRBD1 (5 bases). Trimming removed 4 bases from V and 12 bases from J, with 10 bases in between. The CDR3 spans 11 residues. Per the germline V gene, CDR1 is SEHNR and CDR2 is FQNEAQ (reference sequence). The CDR3 is CASSSGWGQFF. CDR3 nucleotide sequence: TGTGCCAGCAGCTCAGGGTGGGGGCAGTTCTTC.

The genes are TRBV12-3 or TRBV12-4 and TRBJ1-2; no clear D. V lost 7 bases and J 4 bases, leaving 10 bases between the germline ends. The CDR3 has 12 residues. CDR3 residues: CASTNDIYGYTF. In DNA, the CDR3 is TGTGCCAGCACTAACGACATCTATGGCTACACCTTC.

In its sample, this clone was seen once. The chain recombines TRBV7-8 with TRBJ1-4; 7 nucleotides match TRBD1. Germline CDR1 SGHVS, CDR2 FQNEAQ. V lost 5 bases to trimming and J lost 3 bases; unmatched junction nucleotides: 3. There are 14 residues in the CDR3. The CDR3 loop reads CASSRDRANEKLFF. CDR3 coding DNA: TGTGCCAGCAGCCGAGACAGGGCTAATGAAAAACTGTTTTTT.

The chain combines TRBV28 with TRBJ2-1, with D unclear. The V gene lost 7 bases and the J gene lost 6 bases, with 16 bases spanning the gap. The CDR3 runs to 14 residues. Germline V CDR1 and CDR2: MDHEN, SYDVKM. The CDR3 DNA reads as TGTGCCAGCACCTCTTGGGCAGGACGCAATGAGCAGTTCTTC. As protein: CASTSWAGRNEQFF.

J is TRBJ2-7 and V is TRBV3-1 (or the pseudogene TRBV3-2); D remains ambiguous. The CDR3 has 14 residues. Trimming removed 0 bases from V and 1 base from J, with 7 bases in between. Germline V lookup: CDR1 LGHDT, CDR2 YNNKEL (reference sequence). The CDR3 nucleotides read TGTGCCAGCAGCCAAGATTTCTCTTCCTACGAGCAGTACTTC. Translation: CASSQDFSSYEQYF.

V gene TRBV12-3 or TRBV12-4 combines with J gene TRBJ1-2; 7 positions agree with TRBD1. V lost 5 bases, J lost 4 bases, and 4 bases stayed unmatched. The CDR3 covers 13 residues. The CDR3 DNA sequence: TGTGCCAGCAGTCAAAGACAGGGCTATGGCTACACCTTC. This encodes CASSQRQGYGYTF.

V gene TRBV10-3 combines with J gene TRBJ1-1, with TRBD1 identical over 7 bases. Per the germline V gene, CDR1 is ENHRY and CDR2 is SYGVKD. CDR3 length equals 16 residues. J gave up 1 base and V 4 bases, and 9 bases lay outside the gene matches. The DNA of the CDR3 is TGTGCCATCAGTGCCCCCGCTGGGACAGCGAACACTGAAGCTTTCTTT. This encodes CAISAPAGTANTEAFF.

The rearrangement joins TRBV7-2 to TRBJ1-1; D gene ambiguous. This CDR3 comprises 16 residues. V gave up 1 base and J gave up 4 bases, with 16 bases separating them. Per the germline V gene, CDR1 is SGHTA and CDR2 is FQGNSA. CDR3 sequence: CASSLGFRAGVTEAFF. Here the CDR3 DNA reads TGTGCCAGCAGCTTAGGGTTTAGGGCAGGAGTCACTGAAGCTTTCTTT.

The chain combines TRBV6-5 with TRBJ2-7, with TRBD2 as a possible D gene (5 bases). V lost 6 bases to trimming and J lost 6 bases, with 12 bases between them. The CDR3 runs 12 residues. Germline V gives CDR1 MNHEY, CDR2 SVGAGI. CDR3 protein: CASRGRSPEQYF. The CDR3 DNA sequence: TGTGCCAGCAGAGGGAGATCCCCCGAGCAGTACTTC.

This clone was seen a single time. CDR3 in amino acids: CASSLAPSDTQYF. CDR3 in DNA: TGTGCCAGCAGCTTAGCTCCGTCAGATACGCAGTATTTT. V usage is TRBV11-2 and J usage is TRBJ2-3; D not certain. Germline V gene sequence: CDR1 SGHAT, CDR2 FQNNGV. The V end was cut by 1 base, the J end by 4 bases, with 6 bases between. This CDR3 is built from 13 residues.

CDR3 coding DNA: TGCGCCAGCAGTGATGGCCTCCTCACTGAAGCTTTCTTT. The encoded protein is CASSDGLLTEAFF. The V and J genes are TRBV10-1 and TRBJ1-1; D is uncertain. Germline-derived CDR1 and CDR2 are WNHNN and SYGVQD (reference sequence). The CDR3 is made up of 13 amino acids. V gave up 3 bases and J gave up 4 bases, with 9 bases separating them.